Detailed here is one TCR beta chain. Germline V gene data show CDR1 as KGHSH and CDR2 as LQKENI. This CDR3 comprises 15 residues. V trimming: 5 bases; J trimming: 0 bases; junction bases outside the gene matches: 4. These data come from a study of blood T cell repertoires in COVID-19. At the level of the study: From T cells, B-cell-depleted T cells, or PBMCs came the material, which was cDNA or gDNA.

Authors' processing steps: Amplified reference gene primers provided the basis for estimating nucleated cell counts. The data were produced by immunoSEQ multiplex PCR, yet TCRdb's version contains in-frame clones alone and is incomplete. Clone size and V and J calls were adopted from that table, with D and trimming inferred from the DNA. This table has over 120,000 clones, more than 65% appearing once. The clonotype was recovered from a woman aged 60 to 75 with acute or convalescent COVID-19. Sequenced material: peripheral blood. The chain has TRBV18 and TRBJ1-3, with 7 positions matching TRBD1. CDR3 protein: CASSGQEGSGNTIYF. The CDR3 DNA follows: TGTGCCAGCTCAGGACAGGAGGGCTCTGGAAACACCATATATTTT.